These 27 T cell receptor beta chains originate from one sample sequenced in a study of spatial heterogeneity in lung cancer. The time point was: sample taken at primary tumor resection. The input material, whole RNA from tumor, nontumor lung or frozen PBMC, was sequenced unsorted. TCRdb redid the calling of the 5' RACE reads with MiXCR, one entry per CDR3 protein. Of some 6,100 distinct CDR3 sequences detected, about 12% appear once; the ten largest clones hold about 17%. This sample comprised normal lung tissue next to the tumor, obtained at surgery. Receptors were obtained from a male donor with early-stage non-small cell lung cancer.

This clonotype was observed at least ten times. The V and J genes are TRBV5-5 and TRBJ1-5, with D possibly matching TRBD1 (5 bases). Germline CDR1 SGHKS, CDR2 YYEKEE (reference sequence). Trimming removed 0 bases at V and 8 bases at J, with 15 bases between. The CDR3 sequence is 15 residues long. The CDR3 sequence: CASSLVGLAGEPQHF. DNA of the CDR3: TGTGCCAGCAGCTTGGTTGGGTTAGCGGGGGAGCCCCAGCATTTT.

The V gene is TRBV28, the J gene TRBJ2-7, with D possibly matching TRBD2 (5 bases). V was cut by 3 bases and J by 7 bases, with 7 bases left in between. The CDR3 loop spans 11 amino acids. The V gene's germline CDR1 is MDHEN and CDR2 SYDVKM. Here the CDR3 DNA reads TGTGCCAGCAGTTTCCCGGGGGAGCAGTACTTC. This encodes CASSFPGEQYF.

This clonotype was counted many times. This chain joins TRBV5-1 and TRBJ2-5; D may match TRBD1 or TRBD2 (6 bases each). Trimming pared 6 bases from V and 4 bases from J, leaving 28 bases between. CDR1 and CDR2 (germline): SGHRS, YFSETQ. This CDR3 is built from 18 residues. The CDR3 DNA is TGCGCCAGCACCTGGGGGCCCCGAATAGTGGAGGGCAGAGAGACCCAGTACTTC. This translates into CASTWGPRIVEGRETQYF.

This chain connects TRBV28 to TRBJ2-5; 9 bases align to TRBD1. CDR3 size: 15 residues. The germline V gene has CDR1 MDHEN and CDR2 SYDVKM. Trimming cost V 5 bases and J 4 bases; bases outside gene matches: 8. The CDR3 loop is CASSLLRDRAETQYF. As DNA, the CDR3 is TGTGCCAGCAGTCTGCTTAGGGACAGGGCAGAGACCCAGTACTTC. The whole variable domain, filled in from reference TRBV28 and TRBJ2-5, reads DVKVTQSSRYLVKRTGEKVFLECVQDMDHENMFWYRQDPGLGLRLIYFSYDVKMKEKGDIPEGYSVSREKKERFSLILESASTNQTSMYLCASSLLRDRAETQYFGPGTRLLVL.

By share, this clonotype counts as medium-sized (0.01 to 0.1%). The chain uses TRBV9 and TRBJ2-1; the D gene is possibly TRBD1 (5 bases). In germline, CDR1 is SGDLS, CDR2 YYNGEE. The CDR3 is 15 residues long. Trimming took off 4 bases at V and 1 base at J, with 12 bases between the two ends. The CDR3 loop reads CASSRQTESYNEQFF. Here the CDR3 DNA reads TGTGCCAGCAGCCGACAGACGGAGTCCTACAATGAGCAGTTCTTC.

This clonotype is labeled as large. The chain carries TRBV7-9 and TRBJ2-1; D not certain. Germline V gives CDR1 SEHNR, CDR2 FQNEAQ (reference sequence). The CDR3 is 12 residues long. The V end was cut by 2 bases, the J end by 6 bases, with 5 bases between. The CDR3 spells CASSLISNEQFF. The CDR3 bases are TGTGCCAGCAGCTTAATCAGCAATGAGCAGTTCTTC.

Sample share makes this clonotype medium-sized. The chain has TRBV7-2 and TRBJ2-7; possible D gene TRBD2, 5 bases. Germline V gene sequence: CDR1 SGHTA, CDR2 FQGNSA. The CDR3 runs 14 residues. V was pared by 4 bases and J by 2 bases, with 12 bases between. The CDR3 spells CASSYASGTYEQYF. Here the CDR3 DNA reads TGTGCCAGCAGCTACGCGAGCGGTACCTACGAGCAGTACTTC.

This clonotype came up many times. The chain carries TRBV25-1 and TRBJ2-1, with 12 nucleotides matching TRBD2. The CDR3 is 18 amino acids. The J segment lost 1 base and the V segment lost 4 bases, leaving 8 bases of the junction unmatched. Germline V gene lookup returns CDR1 MGHDK and CDR2 SYGVNS. In DNA, the CDR3 is TGTGCCAGCAGTGGACTAGCGGGAGTAATTAGTTCCTACAATGAGCAGTTCTTC. Amino acid sequence: CASSGLAGVISSYNEQFF.

This chain connects TRBV28 to TRBJ2-1, with TRBD2 matching 11 bases. This CDR3 is built from 15 residues. Germline V gene data show CDR1 as MDHEN and CDR2 as SYDVKM. Losses at the gene ends were 3 bases for V and 10 bases for J; bases not matched to a gene: 8. DNA for the CDR3: TGTGCCAGCAGTTTCGGTAGCGGGAGGGCAGACGAGCAGTTCTTC. As protein: CASSFGSGRADEQFF.

This clonotype was picked up many times. The chain recombines TRBV7-9 with TRBJ2-5; D not certain. The CDR3 covers 14 residues. Per the germline V gene, CDR1 is SEHNR and CDR2 is FQNEAQ (reference sequence). The ends were cut back, 4 bases at V and 2 bases at J, with 11 bases in the middle. CDR3 sequence reads: CASSSLGRQETQYF. As DNA, the CDR3 is TGTGCCAGCAGCTCCCTTGGGCGGCAAGAGACCCAGTACTTC. The whole variable domain, filled in from reference TRBV7-9 and TRBJ2-5, reads DTGVSQNPRHKITKRGQNVTFRCDPISEHNRLYWYRQTLGQGPEFLTYFQNEAQLEKSRLLSDRFSAERPKGSFSTLEIQRTEQGDSAMYLCASSSLGRQETQYFGPGTRLLVL.

Judged by abundance, this clonotype is medium-sized (0.01 to 0.1%). The chain links TRBV20-1 to TRBJ2-1, with D tentatively TRBD2 (6 bases). Trimming cost V 3 bases and J 10 bases, with 10 bases left between them. CDR3 length equals 11 residues. Germline V lookup: CDR1 DFQATT, CDR2 SNEGSKA (reference sequence). The CDR3 protein is CSASGTLEQFF. Written as DNA, the CDR3 is TGCAGTGCTAGCGGGACTCTCGAGCAGTTCTTC.

This clonotype is medium-sized. This chain links TRBV18 with TRBJ1-4; 7 positions match TRBD1. The V segment lost 3 bases and the J segment 0 bases; nucleotides outside the gene matches: 10. From germline, CDR1 is KGHSH and CDR2 LQKENI. This CDR3 has 18 residues. This CDR3 reads CASSPTLQGHATNEKLFF. The DNA for the CDR3 is TGTGCCAGCTCACCCACCCTACAGGGGCATGCAACTAATGAAAAACTGTTTTTT.

Within the sample, this clonotype is medium-sized (0.01 to 0.1%). In DNA form, the CDR3 reads TGCAGTGCTAGAGATTGGGGTAACACTGAAGCTTTCTTT. Its translation: CSARDWGNTEAFF. The V call is TRBV20-1, the J call TRBJ1-1; D unclear. V shed 0 bases and J shed 2 bases, with 7 bases lying between them. Germline lookup yields CDR1 DFQATT and CDR2 SNEGSKA (reference sequence). The CDR3 contains 13 residues.

This clonotype occurred many times. The gene calls are TRBV29-1 and TRBJ2-2; D ambiguous. This CDR3 contains 12 residues. Trimming took off 6 bases at V and 1 base at J, with 6 bases between the two ends. CDR1 SQVTM and CDR2 ANQGSEA come from the germline V gene. The CDR3 sequence is CSVVENTGELFF. The CDR3 DNA is TGCAGCGTAGTAGAGAACACCGGGGAGCTGTTTTTT.

This clonotype appeared many times. This chain uses TRBV6-5 with TRBJ2-1, with unresolved D. Germline values: CDR1 MNHEY, CDR2 SVGAGI. The V and J ends lost 0 bases and 4 bases respectively, with 7 bases between them. The length of the CDR3 is 14 residues. DNA of the CDR3: TGTGCCAGCAGTTACTCGGGCAGTTACAATGAGCAGTTCTTC. This codes for CASSYSGSYNEQFF.

The sample holds many counts of this clonotype. This rearrangement joins TRBV27 to TRBJ2-5; D unresolved. Germline assignment: CDR1 MNHEY and CDR2 SMNVEV (reference sequence). The V gene lost 5 bases and the J gene lost 4 bases, with 14 bases spanning the gap. The CDR3 is 14 residues long. CDR3 DNA: TGTGCCAGCAGTCCCCCGGCAAGGAGAGAGACCCAGTACTTC. Translation gives CASSPPARRETQYF.

This clonotype occurred many times. The rearrangement joins TRBV5-1 to TRBJ2-7, with D perhaps being TRBD1 or TRBD2 (5 bases each). CDR3 size: 14 residues. Trimming removed 3 bases from V and 2 bases from J, with 12 bases in between. Per the germline V gene, CDR1 is SGHRS and CDR2 is YFSETQ. The CDR3 DNA sequence: TGCGCCAGCAGCTCTTCAAGGGGAGCCTACGAGCAGTACTTC. It is translated as CASSSSRGAYEQYF.

In its sample, this clonotype is medium-sized. The chain employs TRBV30 and TRBJ1-2; TRBD1 aligns across 7 bases. Germline V CDR1 and CDR2: GTSNPN, SVGIG (reference sequence). CDR3 length equals 13 residues. With V trimmed by 3 bases and J by 4 bases, 5 bases remained unmatched. In nucleotides, the CDR3 is TGTGCCTGGAGGGGACAGTCGAGCTATGGCTACACCTTC. Its translation: CAWRGQSSYGYTF.

This clonotype was counted ten times or more. The chain couples TRBV6-6 to TRBJ1-5; tentatively, D is TRBD1 (5 bases). The V gene lost 2 bases and the J gene lost 4 bases, with 9 bases spanning the gap. CDR1 is MNHNY, CDR2 SVGAGI, per germline (reference sequence). CDR3 length: 14 amino acids. CDR3 region: CASSYPGGNQPQHF. The CDR3 DNA follows: TGTGCCAGCAGTTACCCGGGGGGTAATCAGCCCCAGCATTTT.

Sample share makes this clonotype medium-sized. The chain combines TRBV29-1 with TRBJ2-5, with 10 bases lining up with TRBD1. Unmatched junction bases numbered 3, after V lost 6 bases and J lost 2 bases. CDR1 and CDR2 from the germline V gene are SQVTM and ANQGSEA. This CDR3 has 13 residues. CDR3 DNA: TGCAGCGTCGGACAGGGGGGGCAAGAGACCCAGTACTTC. Its translation: CSVGQGGQETQYF.

V usage is TRBV7-8 and J usage is TRBJ2-3; 9 bases are a match to TRBD2. J gave up 6 bases and V 5 bases, and 9 bases lay outside the gene matches. Germline V lookup: CDR1 SGHVS, CDR2 FQNEAQ. The CDR3 has 15 amino acids. As DNA, the CDR3 is TGTGCCAGCAGCCCCCCTAGCGGGAAGGCGGATACGCAGTATTTT. Encoded protein: CASSPPSGKADTQYF. Full variable domain (rest looked up from reference TRBV7-8 and TRBJ2-3): GAGVSQSPRYKVAKRGQDVALRCDPISGHVSLFWYQQALGQGPEFLTYFQNEAQLDKSGLPSDRFFAERPEGSVSTLKIQRTQQEDSAVYLCASSPPSGKADTQYFGPGTRLTVL.

This clonotype was observed many times. The rearrangement links TRBV3-1 to TRBJ2-1; D is ambiguous. V lost 1 base to trimming and J lost 11 bases, with 9 bases between them. The CDR3 contains 12 residues. Germline-derived CDR1 and CDR2 are LGHDT and YNNKEL (reference sequence). CDR3 sequence (DNA): TGTGCCAGCAGCCAAGTGTCGGTAAAGCAGTTCTTC. This translates into CASSQVSVKQFF.

This clonotype was recorded at least ten times. This chain links TRBV10-3 with TRBJ2-5; D is possibly TRBD2 (6 bases). The V gene's germline CDR1 is ENHRY and CDR2 SYGVKD. Trimming pared 8 bases from V and 4 bases from J, leaving 20 bases between. This CDR3 spans 15 amino acids. The CDR3 sequence is CAIGELEGLIETQYF. In DNA, the CDR3 is TGTGCCATCGGAGAGCTGGAGGGGTTGATAGAGACCCAGTACTTC.

This clonotype is categorized as large. J is TRBJ1-5 and V is TRBV19, with 9 positions matching TRBD1. Germline CDR1 reads LNHDA; CDR2 reads SQIVND (reference sequence). This CDR3 spans 16 amino acids. The J segment lost 3 bases and the V segment lost 3 bases, leaving 6 bases of the junction unmatched. The CDR3 spells CASSILDRGDNQPQHF. The CDR3 DNA follows: TGTGCCAGTAGTATCTTGGACAGGGGAGACAATCAGCCCCAGCATTTT.

This clonotype was seen a few times. V and J are TRBV9 and TRBJ2-5, with 7 nucleotides matching TRBD1. The V gene end was trimmed by 0 bases and the J gene end by 4 bases; junction bases not matched to a gene: 6. CDR3 length: 15 residues. Germline V lookup: CDR1 SGDLS, CDR2 YYNGEE. DNA for the CDR3: TGTGCCAGCAGCGTAGGGTCGACAGGGAGAGAGACCCAGTACTTC. It codes for CASSVGSTGRETQYF.

By share of the sample, this clonotype is medium-sized. The chain carries TRBV27 and TRBJ1-1, with no clear D. The germline CDR1 and CDR2 sequences are MNHEY and SMNVEV (reference sequence). The CDR3 consists of 14 residues. The V end was cut by 2 bases, the J end by 1 base, with 8 bases between. CDR3 loop: CASSLGRRNTEAFF. Here the CDR3 DNA reads TGTGCCAGCAGTTTAGGTCGAAGGAACACTGAAGCTTTCTTT.

This clonotype is medium-sized in the sample. The V call is TRBV27, the J call TRBJ2-7; D unclear. CDR3 length equals 13 residues. Germline lookup yields CDR1 MNHEY and CDR2 SMNVEV (reference sequence). Trimming took 2 bases from V and 0 from J, leaving 5 bases between them. As DNA, the CDR3 is TGTGCCAGCAGTTTAGCGCCCTCCTACGAGCAGTACTTC. The encoded protein is CASSLAPSYEQYF.